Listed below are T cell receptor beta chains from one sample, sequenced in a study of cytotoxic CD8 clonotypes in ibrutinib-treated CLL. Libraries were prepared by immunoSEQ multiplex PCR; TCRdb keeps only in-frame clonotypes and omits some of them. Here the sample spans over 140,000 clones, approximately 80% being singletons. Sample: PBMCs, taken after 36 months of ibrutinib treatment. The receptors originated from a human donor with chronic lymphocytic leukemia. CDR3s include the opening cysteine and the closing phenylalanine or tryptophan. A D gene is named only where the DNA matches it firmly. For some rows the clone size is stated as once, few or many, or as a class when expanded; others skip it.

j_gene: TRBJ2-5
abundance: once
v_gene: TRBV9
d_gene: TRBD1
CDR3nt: TGTGCCAGCAGCAAGGGACAGGGAGGGGAGACCCAGTACTTC
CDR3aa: CASSKGQGGETQYF

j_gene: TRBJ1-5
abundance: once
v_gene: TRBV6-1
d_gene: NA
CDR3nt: TGTGCCAGCAGTGAAGTAGGGAGGTCCCAGCATTTT
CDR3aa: CASSEVGRSQHF

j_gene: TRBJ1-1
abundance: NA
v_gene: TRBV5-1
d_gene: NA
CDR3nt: TGCGCCAGCAGAGCTTTGGGTCCTGAAGCTTTCTTT
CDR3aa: CASRALGPEAFF

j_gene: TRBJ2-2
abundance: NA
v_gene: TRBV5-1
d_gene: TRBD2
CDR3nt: TGCGCCAGCACGGGGACTAGCGGGAACACCGGGGAGCTGTTTTTT
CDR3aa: CASTGTSGNTGELFF

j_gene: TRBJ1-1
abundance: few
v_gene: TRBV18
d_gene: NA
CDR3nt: TGTGCCAGCTCACTTAACACTGAAGCTTTCTTT
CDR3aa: CASSLNTEAFF

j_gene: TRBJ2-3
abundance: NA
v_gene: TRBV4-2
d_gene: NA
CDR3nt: TGTGCCAGCAGCCAAGGAACGGCAGATACGCAGTATTTT
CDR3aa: CASSQGTADTQYF

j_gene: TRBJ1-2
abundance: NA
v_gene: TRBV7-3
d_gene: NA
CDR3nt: TGTGCCAGCAGCCCCCAGATTGGCTACACCTTC
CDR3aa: CASSPQIGYTF

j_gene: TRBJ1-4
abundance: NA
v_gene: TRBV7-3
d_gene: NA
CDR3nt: TGTGCCAGCAGCTTGACCGATACAGGGTTTGAAAAACTGTTTTTT
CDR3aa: CASSLTDTGFEKLFF

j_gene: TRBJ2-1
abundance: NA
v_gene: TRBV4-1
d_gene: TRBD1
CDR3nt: TGCGCCAGCAGCCAGCCGGGACAGGGAGTGGTCAATGAGCAGTTCTTC
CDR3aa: CASSQPGQGVVNEQFF

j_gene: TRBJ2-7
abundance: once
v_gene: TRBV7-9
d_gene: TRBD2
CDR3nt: TGTGCCAGCAGCTTAGGTATTAGCGGGGGCTACGAGCAGTACTTC
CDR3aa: CASSLGISGGYEQYF

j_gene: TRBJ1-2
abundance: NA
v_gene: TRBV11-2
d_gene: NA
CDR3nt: TGTGCCAGCAGCGCCACGGGGGGAGCAACCTTGGGTGGCTACACCTTC
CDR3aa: CASSATGGATLGGYTF

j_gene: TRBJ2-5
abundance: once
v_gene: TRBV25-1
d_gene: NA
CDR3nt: TGTGCCAGCAGTGAAGCCAGCAGGGGGGGGCGACAAGAGACCCAGTACTTC
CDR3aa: CASSEASRGGRQETQYF

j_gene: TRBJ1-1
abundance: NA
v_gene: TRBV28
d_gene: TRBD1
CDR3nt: TGTGCCAGCAGTTTACAGGGGGCGGTTACTGAAGCTTTCTTT
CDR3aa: CASSLQGAVTEAFF

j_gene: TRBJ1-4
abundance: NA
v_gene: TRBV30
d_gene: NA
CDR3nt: TGTGCCTGGAGTGTAGGGTCAGCCCCTAATGAAAAACTGTTTTTT
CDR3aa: CAWSVGSAPNEKLFF

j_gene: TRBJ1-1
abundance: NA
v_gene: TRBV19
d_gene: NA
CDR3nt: TGTGCCAGTAGTATGCCCAGGATGTGGAACACTGAAGCTTTCTTT
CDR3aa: CASSMPRMWNTEAFF

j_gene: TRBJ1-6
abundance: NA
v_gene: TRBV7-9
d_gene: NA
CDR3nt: TGTGCCAGCAGCTTAGGTTCCATAGGAAATTCACCCCTCCACTTT
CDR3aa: CASSLGSIGNSPLHF

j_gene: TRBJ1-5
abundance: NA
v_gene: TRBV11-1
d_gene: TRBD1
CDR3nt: TGTGCCAGCAGCTTAGCGGGGACAGGACCCCAGCATTTT
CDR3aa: CASSLAGTGPQHF

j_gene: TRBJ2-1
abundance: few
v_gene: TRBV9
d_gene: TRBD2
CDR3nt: TGTGCCAGCAGCGTAGATCTGGCGGGGGGGCTGAATGAGCAGTTCTTC
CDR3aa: CASSVDLAGGLNEQFF

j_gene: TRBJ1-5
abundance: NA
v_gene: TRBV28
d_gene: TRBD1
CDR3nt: TGTGCCAGCACGACAGGGGGCAATCAGCCCCAGCATTTT
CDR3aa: CASTTGGNQPQHF

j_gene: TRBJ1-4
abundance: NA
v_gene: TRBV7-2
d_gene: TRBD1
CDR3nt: TGTGCCAGCAGCCCCTGGACAGGGGGCGAAAAACTGTTTTTT
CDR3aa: CASSPWTGGEKLFF

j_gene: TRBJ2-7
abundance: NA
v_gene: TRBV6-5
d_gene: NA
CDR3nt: TGTGCCAGCAGTTACTGGGCAGGGGACCAGCCCTACGAGCAGTACTTC
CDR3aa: CASSYWAGDQPYEQYF

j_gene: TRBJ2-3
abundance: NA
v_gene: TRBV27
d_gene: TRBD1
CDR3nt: TGTGCCAGCCGACTCGGGACAGGGCTCTATACGCAGTATTTT
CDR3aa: CASRLGTGLYTQYF

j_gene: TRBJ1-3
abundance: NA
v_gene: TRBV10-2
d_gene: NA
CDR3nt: TGCGCCAGCAGTGAGGTCGGAGGGACTGGAAACACCATATATTTT
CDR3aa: CASSEVGGTGNTIYF

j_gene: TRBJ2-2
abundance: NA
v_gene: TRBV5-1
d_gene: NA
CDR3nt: TGCGCCAGCAGCCCAGGGACATCGAACACCGGGGAGCTGTTTTTT
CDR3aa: CASSPGTSNTGELFF

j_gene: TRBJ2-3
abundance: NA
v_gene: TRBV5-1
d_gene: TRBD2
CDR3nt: TGCGCCAGCAGCAATGGACTAGCGGGGGTCCGTGTAGATACGCAGTATTTT
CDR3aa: CASSNGLAGVRVDTQYF

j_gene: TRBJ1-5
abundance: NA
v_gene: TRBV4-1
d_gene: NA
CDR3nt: TGCGCCAGCAGCCAAGAAAGGGCGCTTAGCAATCAGCCCCAGCATTTT
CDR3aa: CASSQERALSNQPQHF

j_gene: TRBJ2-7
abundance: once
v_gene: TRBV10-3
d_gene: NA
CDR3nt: TGTGCCATCAGTGAGTCACAGAGCTCCTACGAGCAGTACTTC
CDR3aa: CAISESQSSYEQYF